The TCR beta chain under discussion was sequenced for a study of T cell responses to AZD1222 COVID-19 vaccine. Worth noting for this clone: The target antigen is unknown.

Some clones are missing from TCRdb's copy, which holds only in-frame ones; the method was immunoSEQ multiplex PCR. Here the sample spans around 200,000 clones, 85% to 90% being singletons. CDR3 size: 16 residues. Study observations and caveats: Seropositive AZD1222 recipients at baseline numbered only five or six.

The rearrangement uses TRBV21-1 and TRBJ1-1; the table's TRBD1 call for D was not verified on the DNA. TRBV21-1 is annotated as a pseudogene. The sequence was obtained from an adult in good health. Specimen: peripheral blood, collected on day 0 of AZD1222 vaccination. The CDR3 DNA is TGTGCCAGCAGCAATGGGCAGGGGGCTTGTGAAACTGAAGCTTTCTTT. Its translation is CASSNGQGACETEAFF.